These 9 T cell receptor beta chains originate from one sample sequenced in a study of response to subunit inactivated influenza vaccine (dated by TCRdb to about 2018). Library construction relied on RT-PCR. Sequencing was carried out with an Illumina HiSeq 2500. TCRdb trimmed public reads at Q25 via fastp, called clones via MiXCR and kept in-frame beta chains. Every distinct CDR3 protein forms one entry, paired with its most common genes and DNA. For this sample there are about 780,000 distinct CDR3 sequences; less than 20% appear just once. Roughly 11% of the sample lies in the top ten. The sample in question was PBMCs from blood, obtained more than 4 days after vaccination. The receptors derive from a man aged 45 to 65 who received an inactivated influenza vaccine. Donor details come from another sample of the same person, matched by shared clones.

The chain links TRBV6-5 to TRBJ1-2, with D unresolved. From germline, CDR1 is MNHEY and CDR2 SVGAGI. The ends were cut back, 4 bases at V and 1 base at J, with 13 bases in the middle. This CDR3 is 15 amino acids long. CDR3 sequence: CASSSHRRINYGYTF. The CDR3 DNA sequence: TGTGCCAGCAGTTCACACAGACGGATTAACTATGGCTACACCTTC.

This clonotype was counted many times. V gene TRBV29-1 combines with J gene TRBJ2-3; a possible D gene is TRBD2 (6 bases). Germline V lookup: CDR1 SQVTM, CDR2 ANQGSEA. The CDR3 has 16 amino acids. V was shortened by 1 base and J by 4 bases, with 18 bases between the two germline ends. The CDR3 spells CSVEGREAYASDTQYF. CDR3 sequence (DNA): TGCAGCGTTGAAGGTAGGGAGGCCTACGCGTCAGATACGCAGTATTTT.

The chain couples TRBV10-3 to TRBJ1-5, with D perhaps TRBD1 (5 bases). Trimming left V 5 bases short and J 4 bases short, with 12 bases between. Germline-derived CDR1 and CDR2 are ENHRY and SYGVKD. CDR3 length: 14 residues. Here the CDR3 reads CAISRGTDNQPQHF. The CDR3 coding sequence is TGTGCCATCAGTCGAGGGACCGATAATCAGCCCCAGCATTTT.

The chain uses TRBV9 and TRBJ1-1; 9 positions agree with TRBD1. Germline trimming cut 0 bases from V and 4 bases from J; bases unmatched to any gene: 4. Germline V gene lookup returns CDR1 SGDLS and CDR2 YYNGEE. The CDR3 totals 15 residues. The CDR3 nucleotides read TGTGCCAGCAGCGTAGCGGGGACAGGGAGCACTGAAGCTTTCTTT. Protein: CASSVAGTGSTEAFF. The variable domain in full, with the rest retrieved from reference TRBV9 and TRBJ1-1, is DSGVTQTPKHLITATGQRVTLRCSPRSGDLSVYWYQQSLDQGLQFLIQYYNGEERAKGNILERFSAQQFPDLHSELNLSSLELGDSALYFCASSVAGTGSTEAFFGQGTRLTVV.

This clonotype was recorded a few times. The rearrangement joins TRBV10-1 to TRBJ2-3; no clear D. The CDR3 length is 16 residues. From germline, CDR1 is WNHNN and CDR2 SYGVQD (reference sequence). V gave up 0 bases and J gave up 1 base, with 11 bases separating them. Here the CDR3 reads CASSESQRSGTDTQYF. As DNA, the CDR3 is TGCGCCAGCAGTGAGTCACAGAGGTCCGGCACAGATACGCAGTATTTT.

This clonotype was counted at least ten times. This rearrangement joins TRBV27 to TRBJ1-5, with 8 bases fitting TRBD1. This CDR3 is built from 13 residues. The germline V gene encodes CDR1 MNHEY and CDR2 SMNVEV (reference sequence). Trimming removed 5 bases from V and 6 bases from J; junction bases left unmatched: 3. As DNA, the CDR3 is TGTGCCAGCAGTGACAGGGGTATTCAGCCCCAGCATTTT. Translated: CASSDRGIQPQHF.

The V call is TRBV30, the J call TRBJ2-3; the D gene is possibly TRBD1 (5 bases). The V and J ends lost 3 bases and 6 bases respectively, with 13 bases between them. The CDR3 has 13 residues. CDR1 and CDR2 (germline): GTSNPN, SVGIG (reference sequence). This chain's CDR3 is CAWSRASDDTQYF. The CDR3 region has the DNA TGTGCCTGGAGCAGGGCGTCTGACGATACGCAGTATTTT.

V and J are TRBV11-1 and TRBJ1-1, with 9 bases aligning to TRBD1. The V segment lost 5 bases and the J segment 1 base; nucleotides outside the gene matches: 11. CDR1 and CDR2 (germline): SGHAT, FQDESV (reference sequence). This CDR3 comprises 17 residues. The CDR3 nucleotides read TGTGCCAGCAGCCCGAGCTTTGGGACAGGGACGAACACTGAAGCTTTCTTT. Amino acids: CASSPSFGTGTNTEAFF.

The rearrangement joins TRBV7-3 to TRBJ2-3, with TRBD1 matching 9 bases. The CDR3 contains 15 residues. Looked up from germline, CDR1 is SGHTA and CDR2 is FQGTGA. Trimming took 5 bases from V and 4 from J; bases not matched to a gene: 7. CDR3 residues: CASSTGTGRADTQYF. DNA of the CDR3: TGTGCCAGCAGCACCGGGACAGGGAGGGCAGATACGCAGTATTTT.